Each of the 7 T cell receptor beta chains below was sequenced from the same sample in a study of identical twins. MiXCR was run by TCRdb on the 5' RACE reads, yielding one entry per CDR3 protein. The sample carries approximately 690,000 distinct CDR3 sequences, less than 7% recorded once. Sequencing used naive T cells sorted from blood. The receptors were sampled from a man aged 18 to 29 in good health.

This clonotype was counted once. The chain recombines TRBV6-2 or TRBV6-3 with TRBJ2-2, with D unresolved. CDR1 MNHEY and CDR2 SVGEGT come from the germline V gene. Between the trimmed V and J ends, which lost 8 bases and 4 bases, there was a span of 14 bases. CDR3 length equals 14 residues. CDR3 amino acids: CASSMDVSTGELFF. The DNA for the CDR3 is TGTGCCAGCTCGATGGACGTGTCCACCGGGGAGCTGTTTTTT.

In its sample, this clonotype was seen many times. This chain connects TRBV5-1 to TRBJ2-1, with 12 bases lining up with TRBD2. Unmatched junction bases numbered 9, after V lost 4 bases and J lost 7 bases. The CDR3 is 16 residues long. Germline CDR1 and CDR2: SGHRS and YFSETQ. The CDR3 DNA is TGCGCCAGCAGCCCGGGATCTAGCGGGAGGGCGAATGAGCAGTTCTTC. Its protein product is CASSPGSSGRANEQFF.

The genes are TRBV15 and TRBJ2-3, with D possibly matching TRBD2 (6 bases). CDR3 length equals 16 residues. CDR1 and CDR2 from the germline V gene are LNHNV and YYDKDF (reference sequence). The V end lost 1 base, the J end lost 2 bases, and 13 bases lay between the germline ends. CDR3 in amino acids: CATSRVAGPHTDTQYF. CDR3 DNA: TGTGCCACCAGCAGAGTTGCGGGGCCCCACACAGATACGCAGTATTTT.

Ten or more counts support this clonotype. The CDR3 protein is CASSHLGQGDYLNTEAFF. In DNA form, the CDR3 reads TGTGCCAGCAGCCACCTAGGACAGGGGGACTACTTGAACACTGAAGCTTTCTTT. The chain links TRBV4-2 to TRBJ1-1, with TRBD1 matching over 10 bases. Unmatched junction bases numbered 10, after V lost 3 bases and J lost 0 bases. CDR1 and CDR2 from the germline V gene are LGHNA and YNFKEQ. The CDR3 sequence is 18 residues long.

This clonotype was seen repeatedly, ten times or more. The V gene is TRBV6-5, the J gene TRBJ2-1, with a possible D match to TRBD1 (5 bases). V lost 4 bases and J lost 4, with 11 bases in between. The CDR3 has 14 amino acids. CDR1 MNHEY and CDR2 SVGAGI come from the germline V gene. The CDR3 is CASSFRAGYNEQFF. For the CDR3, the DNA is TGTGCCAGCAGTTTCAGGGCCGGGTACAATGAGCAGTTCTTC.

This clonotype was picked up a small number of times. The chain joins TRBV24-1 to TRBJ2-1; D unclear. Germline V gene lookup returns CDR1 KGHDR and CDR2 SFDVKD. The CDR3 contains 15 residues. The germline V and J ends were trimmed by 1 base and 2 bases, with 8 bases remaining between them. In nucleotides, the CDR3 is TGTGCCACCAGTGATTTACCGGCTGCCTACAATGAGCAGTTCTTC. It encodes CATSDLPAAYNEQFF.

The J gene is TRBJ1-1, the V gene TRBV20-1; 8 bases match TRBD1. J gave up 1 base and V 4 bases, and 8 bases lay outside the gene matches. This CDR3 is 15 amino acids long. Germline loops: CDR1 DFQATT, CDR2 SNEGSKA (reference sequence). CDR3 in amino acids: CSAKKTGARNTEAFF. The DNA of the CDR3 is TGCAGTGCTAAGAAGACAGGGGCCAGGAACACTGAAGCTTTCTTT.